This TCR beta chain derives from a study of OX40 agonist ivuxolimab in advanced cancers. Sequenced by immunoSEQ multiplex PCR; TCRdb stores in-frame clones only, minus some. The sample has roughly 23,000 clones, approximately 80% seen once. The CDR3 extends over 16 amino acids. Germline V lookup: CDR1 SGHDT, CDR2 YYEEEE. The V and J ends lost 0 bases and 2 bases respectively, with 12 bases between them. Study results and limitations: In the 0.1-3.0 mg/kg groups, partial responders showed among the lowest expansion. CD8+ T cells showed, on average, more clonal expansion than CD4+ cells. Antigen targets of the expanded peripheral T cells went undetermined. In the 0.1 to 3.0 mg/kg range, CD4+ and CD8+ blood T cells had expanded clonally by week 6.

As for this clone: Its antigen is still unknown.

V usage is TRBV5-6 and J usage is TRBJ2-1; D is possibly TRBD2 (6 bases). The clonotype was recovered from an adult with an advanced solid tumor such as melanoma, head and neck, liver or kidney cancer. The material sequenced was CD4+ or CD8+ T cells sorted from blood, taken in a trial of the OX40 agonist ivuxolimab. CDR3 bases: TGTGCCAGCAGCTTGGGTGGCGGGGCTCCCTACAATGAGCAGTTCTTC. This translates into CASSLGGGAPYNEQFF.